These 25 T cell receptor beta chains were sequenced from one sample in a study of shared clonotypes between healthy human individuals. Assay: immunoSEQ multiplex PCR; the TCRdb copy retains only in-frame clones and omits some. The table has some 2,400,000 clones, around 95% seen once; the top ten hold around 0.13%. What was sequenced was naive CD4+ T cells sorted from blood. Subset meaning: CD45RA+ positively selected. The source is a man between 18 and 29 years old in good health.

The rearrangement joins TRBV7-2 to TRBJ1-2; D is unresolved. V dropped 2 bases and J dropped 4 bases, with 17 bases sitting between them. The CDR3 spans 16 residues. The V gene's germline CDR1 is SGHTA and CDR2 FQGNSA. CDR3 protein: CASSLYQMGGGYGYTF. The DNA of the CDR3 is TGTGCCAGCAGCTTATACCAAATGGGTGGTGGCTATGGCTACACCTTC.

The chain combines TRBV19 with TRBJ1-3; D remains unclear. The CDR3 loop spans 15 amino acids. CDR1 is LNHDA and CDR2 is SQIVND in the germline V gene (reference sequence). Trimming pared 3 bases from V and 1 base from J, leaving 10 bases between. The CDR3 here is CASSIGGGSGNTIYF. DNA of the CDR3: TGTGCCAGTAGTATTGGCGGAGGATCTGGAAACACCATATATTTT.

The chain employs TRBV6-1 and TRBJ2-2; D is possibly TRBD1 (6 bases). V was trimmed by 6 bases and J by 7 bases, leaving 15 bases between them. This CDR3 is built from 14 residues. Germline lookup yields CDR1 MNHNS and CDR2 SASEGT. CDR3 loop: CASSPQGTSGELFF. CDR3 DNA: TGTGCCAGCAGCCCACAGGGTACGAGCGGGGAGCTGTTTTTT.

The CDR3 spells CASSEGGRDEKLFF. In DNA, the CDR3 is TGTGCCAGCAGTGAAGGGGGCCGGGATGAAAAACTGTTTTTT. V gene TRBV2 combines with J gene TRBJ1-4; D is possibly TRBD1 (5 bases). This CDR3 has 14 residues. Trimming took off 1 base at V and 6 bases at J, with 9 bases between the two ends. CDR1 is SNHLY and CDR2 is FYNNEI in the germline V gene.

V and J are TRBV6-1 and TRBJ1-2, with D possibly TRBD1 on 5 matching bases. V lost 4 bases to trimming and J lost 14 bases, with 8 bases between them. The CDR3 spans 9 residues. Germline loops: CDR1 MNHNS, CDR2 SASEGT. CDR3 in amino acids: CASSGDGTF. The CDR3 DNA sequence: TGTGCCAGCAGTGGGGACGGGACCTTC.

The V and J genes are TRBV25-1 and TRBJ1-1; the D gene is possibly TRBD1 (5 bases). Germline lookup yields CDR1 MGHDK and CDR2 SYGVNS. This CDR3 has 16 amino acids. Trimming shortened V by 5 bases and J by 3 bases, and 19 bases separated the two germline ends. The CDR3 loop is CASSKLGWGKDTEAFF. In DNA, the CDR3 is TGTGCCAGCAGTAAATTAGGCTGGGGCAAAGACACTGAAGCTTTCTTT.

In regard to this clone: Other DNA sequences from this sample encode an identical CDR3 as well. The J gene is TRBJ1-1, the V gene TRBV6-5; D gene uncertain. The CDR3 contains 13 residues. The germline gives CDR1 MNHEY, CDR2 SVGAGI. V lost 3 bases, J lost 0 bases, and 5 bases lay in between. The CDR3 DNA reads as TGTGCCAGCAGTTATTTAATGAACACTGAAGCTTTCTTT. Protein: CASSYLMNTEAFF.

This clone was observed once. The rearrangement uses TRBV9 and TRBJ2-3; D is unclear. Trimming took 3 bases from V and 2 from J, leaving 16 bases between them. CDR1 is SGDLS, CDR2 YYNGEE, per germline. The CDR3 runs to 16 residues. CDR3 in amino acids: CASSGDGKPHTDTQYF. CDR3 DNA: TGTGCCAGCAGCGGAGATGGCAAACCCCACACAGATACGCAGTATTTT. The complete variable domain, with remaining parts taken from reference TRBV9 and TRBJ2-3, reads DSGVTQTPKHLITATGQRVTLRCSPRSGDLSVYWYQQSLDQGLQFLIQYYNGEERAKGNILERFSAQQFPDLHSELNLSSLELGDSALYFCASSGDGKPHTDTQYFGPGTRLTVL.

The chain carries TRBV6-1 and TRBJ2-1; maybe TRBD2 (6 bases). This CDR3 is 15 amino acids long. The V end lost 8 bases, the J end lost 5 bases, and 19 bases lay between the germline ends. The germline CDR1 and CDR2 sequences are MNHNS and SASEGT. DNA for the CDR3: TGTGCCAGCGCTCCCCGCGCGGGGCAGAACAATGAGCAGTTCTTC. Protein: CASAPRAGQNNEQFF.

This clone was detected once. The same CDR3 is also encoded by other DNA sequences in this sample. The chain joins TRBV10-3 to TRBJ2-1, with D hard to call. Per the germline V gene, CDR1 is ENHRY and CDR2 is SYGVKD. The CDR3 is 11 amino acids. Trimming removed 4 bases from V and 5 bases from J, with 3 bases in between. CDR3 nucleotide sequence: TGTGCCATCAGTGGCCACAATGAGCAGTTCTTC. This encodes CAISGHNEQFF.

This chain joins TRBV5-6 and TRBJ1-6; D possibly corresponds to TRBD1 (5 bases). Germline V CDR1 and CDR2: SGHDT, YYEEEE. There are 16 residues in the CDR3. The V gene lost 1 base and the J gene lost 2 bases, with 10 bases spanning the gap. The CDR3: CASSLPGDPYNSPLHF. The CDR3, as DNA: TGTGCCAGCAGCTTGCCGGGGGACCCCTATAATTCACCCCTCCACTTT.

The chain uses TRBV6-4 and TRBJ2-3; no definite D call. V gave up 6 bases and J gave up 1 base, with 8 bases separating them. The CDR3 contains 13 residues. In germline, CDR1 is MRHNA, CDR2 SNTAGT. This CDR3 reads CASRKDGTDTQYF. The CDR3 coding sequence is TGTGCCAGCAGGAAGGACGGCACAGATACGCAGTATTTT.

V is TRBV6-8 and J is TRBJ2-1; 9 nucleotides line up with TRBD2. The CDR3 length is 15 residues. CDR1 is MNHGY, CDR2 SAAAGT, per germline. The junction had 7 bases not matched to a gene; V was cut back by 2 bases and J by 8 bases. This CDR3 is CASSYEVAGVDEQFF. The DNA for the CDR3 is TGTGCCAGCAGTTACGAGGTAGCGGGAGTGGATGAGCAGTTCTTC.

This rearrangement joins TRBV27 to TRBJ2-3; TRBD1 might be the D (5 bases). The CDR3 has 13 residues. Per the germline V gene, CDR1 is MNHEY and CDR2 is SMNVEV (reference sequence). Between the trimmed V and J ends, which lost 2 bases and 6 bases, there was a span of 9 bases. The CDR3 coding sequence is TGTGCCAGCAGTTTACGCCCAGGGGATACGCAGTATTTT. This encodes CASSLRPGDTQYF.

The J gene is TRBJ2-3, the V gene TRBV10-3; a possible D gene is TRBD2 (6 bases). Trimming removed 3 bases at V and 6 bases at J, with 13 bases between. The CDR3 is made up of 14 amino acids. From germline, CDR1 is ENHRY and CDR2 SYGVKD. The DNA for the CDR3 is TGTGCCATCAGTGAATCCCTGGCGGGGGATACGCAGTATTTT. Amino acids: CAISESLAGDTQYF.

Written as DNA, the CDR3 is TGCGCCAGCAGCCCCCGCCCGAACACTGAAGCTTTCTTT. This sequence encodes CASSPRPNTEAFF. This sequence joins TRBV5-1 and TRBJ1-1; D gene uncertain. Trimming took off 4 bases at V and 1 base at J, with 8 bases between the two ends. The CDR3 sequence is 13 residues long. Germline CDR1 is SGHRS and CDR2 is YFSETQ. Looking up the rest from reference TRBV5-1 and TRBJ1-1 gives the full variable domain: KAGVTQTPRYLIKTRGQQVTLSCSPISGHRSVSWYQQTPGQGLQFLFEYFSETQRNKGNFPGRFSGRQFSNSRSEMNVSTLELGDSALYLCASSPRPNTEAFFGQGTRLTVV.

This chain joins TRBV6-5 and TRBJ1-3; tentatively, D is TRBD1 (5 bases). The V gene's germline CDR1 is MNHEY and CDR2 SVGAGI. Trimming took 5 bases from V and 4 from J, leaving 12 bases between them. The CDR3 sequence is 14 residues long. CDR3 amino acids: CASSAGGGGNTIYF. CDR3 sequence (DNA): TGTGCCAGCAGTGCCGGGGGGGGAGGAAACACCATATATTTT.

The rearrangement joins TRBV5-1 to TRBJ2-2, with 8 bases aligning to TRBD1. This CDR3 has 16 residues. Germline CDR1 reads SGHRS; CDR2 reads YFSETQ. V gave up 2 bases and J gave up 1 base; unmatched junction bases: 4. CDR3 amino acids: CASSFWDRRNTGELFF. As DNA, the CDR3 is TGCGCCAGCAGCTTTTGGGACAGGAGGAACACCGGGGAGCTGTTTTTT. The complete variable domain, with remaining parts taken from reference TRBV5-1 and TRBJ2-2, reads KAGVTQTPRYLIKTRGQQVTLSCSPISGHRSVSWYQQTPGQGLQFLFEYFSETQRNKGNFPGRFSGRQFSNSRSEMNVSTLELGDSALYLCASSFWDRRNTGELFFGEGSRLTVL.

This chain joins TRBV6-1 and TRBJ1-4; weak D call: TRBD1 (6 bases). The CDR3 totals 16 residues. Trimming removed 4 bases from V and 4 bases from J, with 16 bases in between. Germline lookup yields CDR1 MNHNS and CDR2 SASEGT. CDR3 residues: CASSGRAGASNEKLFF. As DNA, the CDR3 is TGTGCCAGCAGTGGGCGAGCAGGGGCCAGTAATGAAAAACTGTTTTTT.

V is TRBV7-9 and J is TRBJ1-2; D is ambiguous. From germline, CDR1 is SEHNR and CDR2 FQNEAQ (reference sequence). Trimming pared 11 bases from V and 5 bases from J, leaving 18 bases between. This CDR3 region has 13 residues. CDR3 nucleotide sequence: TGTGCCGTCAGTGCGCTAAAGGGTTATGGCTACACCTTC. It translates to CAVSALKGYGYTF. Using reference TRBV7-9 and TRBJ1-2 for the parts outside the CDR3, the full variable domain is DTGVSQNPRHKITKRGQNVTFRCDPISEHNRLYWYRQTLGQGPEFLTYFQNEAQLEKSRLLSDRFSAERPKGSFSTLEIQRTEQGDSAMYLCAVSALKGYGYTFGSGTRLTVV.

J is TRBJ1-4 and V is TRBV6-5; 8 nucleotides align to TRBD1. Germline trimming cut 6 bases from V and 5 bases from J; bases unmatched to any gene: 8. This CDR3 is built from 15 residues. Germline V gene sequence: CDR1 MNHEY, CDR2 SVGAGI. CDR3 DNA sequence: TGTGCCAGCAGCCTAGGACAGGGCGAGAATGAAAAACTGTTTTTT. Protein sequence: CASSLGQGENEKLFF.

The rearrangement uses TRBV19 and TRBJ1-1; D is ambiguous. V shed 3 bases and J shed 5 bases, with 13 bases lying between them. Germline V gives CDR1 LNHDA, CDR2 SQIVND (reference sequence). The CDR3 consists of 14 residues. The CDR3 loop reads CASSMVAWATEAFF. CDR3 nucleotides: TGTGCCAGTAGTATGGTGGCTTGGGCGACTGAAGCTTTCTTT.

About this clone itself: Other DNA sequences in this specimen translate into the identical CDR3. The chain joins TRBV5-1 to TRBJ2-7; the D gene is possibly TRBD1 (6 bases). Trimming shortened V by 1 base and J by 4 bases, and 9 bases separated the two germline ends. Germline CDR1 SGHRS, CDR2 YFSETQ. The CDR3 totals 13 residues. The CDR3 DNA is TGCGCCAGCAGCTTGACAGGGAATTACGAGCAGTACTTC. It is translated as CASSLTGNYEQYF.

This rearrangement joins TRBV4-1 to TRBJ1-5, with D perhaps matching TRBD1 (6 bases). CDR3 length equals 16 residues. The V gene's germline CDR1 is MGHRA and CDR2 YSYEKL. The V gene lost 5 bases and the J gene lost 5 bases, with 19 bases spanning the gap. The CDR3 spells CASSGLTGSRDQPQHF. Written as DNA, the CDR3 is TGCGCCAGCAGCGGGCTAACAGGGAGCCGGGATCAGCCCCAGCATTTT.

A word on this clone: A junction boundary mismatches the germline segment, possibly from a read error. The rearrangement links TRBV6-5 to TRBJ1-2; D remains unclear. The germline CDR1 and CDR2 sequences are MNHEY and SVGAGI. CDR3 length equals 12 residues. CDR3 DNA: TGTGCCAGCAGTGACTCCCTCGGGGGCTACACCTTC. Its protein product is CASSDSLGGYTF.